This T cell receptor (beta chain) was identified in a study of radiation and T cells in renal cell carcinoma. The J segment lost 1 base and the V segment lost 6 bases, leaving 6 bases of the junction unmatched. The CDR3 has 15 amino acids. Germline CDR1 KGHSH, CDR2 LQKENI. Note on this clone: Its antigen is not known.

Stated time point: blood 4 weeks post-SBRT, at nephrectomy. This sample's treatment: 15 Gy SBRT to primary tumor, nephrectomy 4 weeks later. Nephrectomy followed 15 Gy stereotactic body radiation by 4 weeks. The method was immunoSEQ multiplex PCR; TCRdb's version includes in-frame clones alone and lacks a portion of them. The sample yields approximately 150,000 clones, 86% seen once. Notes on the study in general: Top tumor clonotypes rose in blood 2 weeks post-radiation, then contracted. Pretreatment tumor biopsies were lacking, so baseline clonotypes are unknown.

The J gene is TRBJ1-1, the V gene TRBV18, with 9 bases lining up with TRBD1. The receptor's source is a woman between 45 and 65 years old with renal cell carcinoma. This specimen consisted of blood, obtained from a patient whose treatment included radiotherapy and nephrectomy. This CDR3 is CASSPGQGWNTEAFF. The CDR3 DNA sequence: TGTGCCAGCTCTCCGGGACAGGGATGGAACACTGAAGCTTTCTTT. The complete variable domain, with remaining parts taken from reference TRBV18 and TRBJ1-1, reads NAGVMQNPRHLVRRRGQEARLRCSPMKGHSHVYWYRQLPEEGLKFMVYLQKENIIDESGMPKERFSAEFPKEGPSILRIQQVVRGDSAAYFCASSPGQGWNTEAFFGQGTRLTVV.